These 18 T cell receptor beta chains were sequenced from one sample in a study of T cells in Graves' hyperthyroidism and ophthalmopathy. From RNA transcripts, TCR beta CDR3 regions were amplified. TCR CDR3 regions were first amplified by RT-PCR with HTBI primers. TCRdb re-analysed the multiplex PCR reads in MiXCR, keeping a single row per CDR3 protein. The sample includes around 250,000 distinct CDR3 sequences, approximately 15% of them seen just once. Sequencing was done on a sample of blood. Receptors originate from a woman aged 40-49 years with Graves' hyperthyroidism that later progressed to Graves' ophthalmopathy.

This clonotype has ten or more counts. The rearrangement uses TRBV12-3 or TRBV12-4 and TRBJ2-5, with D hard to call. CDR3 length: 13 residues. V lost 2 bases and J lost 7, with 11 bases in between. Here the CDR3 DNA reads TGTGCCAGCAGTTTACTCACAGACGGGACCCAGTACTTC. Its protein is CASSLLTDGTQYF.

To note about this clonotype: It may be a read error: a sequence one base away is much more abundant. The CDR3 protein is CASRTRSVTEALF. CDR3 bases: TGTGCCAGCAGGACAAGGTCGGTTACTGAAGCTCTCTTT. The J gene is TRBJ1-1, the V gene TRBV27; D is undetermined. The CDR3 sequence is 13 residues long. Looked up from germline, CDR1 is MNHEY and CDR2 is SMNVEV (reference sequence).

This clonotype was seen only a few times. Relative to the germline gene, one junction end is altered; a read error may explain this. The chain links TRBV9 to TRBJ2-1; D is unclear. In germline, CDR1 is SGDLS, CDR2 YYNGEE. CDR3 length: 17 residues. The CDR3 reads CASGVDVEAGRYNEQFF. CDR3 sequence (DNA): TGTGCCAGCGGCGTAGATGTCGAGGCAGGTCGGTACAATGAGCAGTTCTTC.

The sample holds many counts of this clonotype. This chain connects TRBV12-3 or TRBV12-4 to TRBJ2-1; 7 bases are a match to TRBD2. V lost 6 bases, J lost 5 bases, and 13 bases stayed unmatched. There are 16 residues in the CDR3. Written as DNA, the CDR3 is TGTGCCAGCAGCGGTGTAGGGCGGGCGGGAGACAATGAGCAGTTCTTC. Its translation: CASSGVGRAGDNEQFF.

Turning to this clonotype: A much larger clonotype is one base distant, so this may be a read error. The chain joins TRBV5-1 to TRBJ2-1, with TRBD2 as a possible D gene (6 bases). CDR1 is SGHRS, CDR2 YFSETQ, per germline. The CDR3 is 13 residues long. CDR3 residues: CASSPGLFNEQLF. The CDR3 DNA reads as TGCGCCAGCAGCCCCGGACTATTCAATGAGCAGCTCTTC.

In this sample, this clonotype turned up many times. CDR3 region: CASSPYRDRGKQFF. The CDR3 DNA reads as TGTGCCAGCAGCCCCTATCGCGACAGGGGGAAGCAGTTCTTC. The chain uses TRBV3-1 and TRBJ2-1; 9 bases agree with TRBD1. Germline assignment: CDR1 LGHDT and CDR2 YNNKEL (reference sequence). CDR3 length equals 14 residues. V shed 4 bases, J shed 11 bases, and the junction held 9 bases outside the gene matches.

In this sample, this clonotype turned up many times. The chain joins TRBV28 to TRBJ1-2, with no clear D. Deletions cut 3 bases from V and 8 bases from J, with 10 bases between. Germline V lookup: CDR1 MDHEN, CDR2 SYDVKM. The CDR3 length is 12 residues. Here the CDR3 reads CASSFPTKGYTF. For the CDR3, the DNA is TGTGCCAGCAGTTTTCCGACTAAAGGCTACACCTTC.

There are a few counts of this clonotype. CDR3 sequence reads: CASSLVDITGELFF. CDR3 sequence (DNA): TGTGCCAGCAGTTTAGTGGACATCACCGGGGAGCTGTTTTTT. This sequence joins TRBV28 and TRBJ2-2, with D perhaps TRBD1 (5 bases). Germline CDR1 and CDR2: MDHEN and SYDVKM. This CDR3 is built from 14 residues. Between the trimmed V and J ends, which lost 2 bases and 4 bases, there was a span of 8 bases.

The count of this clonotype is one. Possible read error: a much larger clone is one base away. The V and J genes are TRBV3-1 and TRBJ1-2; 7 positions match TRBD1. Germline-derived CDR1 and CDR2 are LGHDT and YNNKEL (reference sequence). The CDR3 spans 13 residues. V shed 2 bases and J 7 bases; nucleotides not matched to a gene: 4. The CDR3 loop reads CASSQPQGSGYTF. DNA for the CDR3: TGTGCCAGCAGCCAACCACAGGGGAGTGGCTACACCTTC.

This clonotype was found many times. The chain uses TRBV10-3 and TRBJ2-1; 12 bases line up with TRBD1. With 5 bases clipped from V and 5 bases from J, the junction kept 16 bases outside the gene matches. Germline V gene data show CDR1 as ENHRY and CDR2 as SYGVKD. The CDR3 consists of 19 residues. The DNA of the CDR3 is TGTGCCATCAGTCTAAGACCGGGACAGGGGGCGCAGGAGGACAATGAGCAGTTCTTC. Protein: CAISLRPGQGAQEDNEQFF.

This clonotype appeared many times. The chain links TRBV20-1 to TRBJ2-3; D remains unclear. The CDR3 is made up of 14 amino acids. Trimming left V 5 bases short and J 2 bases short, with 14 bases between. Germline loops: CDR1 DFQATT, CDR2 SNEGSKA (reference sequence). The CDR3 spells CSALPTFTTDTQYF. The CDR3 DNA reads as TGCAGTGCTTTGCCCACATTTACCACAGATACGCAGTATTTT.

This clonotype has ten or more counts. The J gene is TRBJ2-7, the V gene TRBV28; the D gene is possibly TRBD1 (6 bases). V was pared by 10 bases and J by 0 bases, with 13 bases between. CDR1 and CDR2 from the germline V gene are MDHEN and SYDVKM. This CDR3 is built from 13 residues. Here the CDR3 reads CATIRDNSYEQYF. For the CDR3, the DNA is TGTGCCACTATTCGGGACAACTCCTACGAGCAGTACTTC. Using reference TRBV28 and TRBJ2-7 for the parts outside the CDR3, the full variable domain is DVKVTQSSRYLVKRTGEKVFLECVQDMDHENMFWYRQDPGLGLRLIYFSYDVKMKEKGDIPEGYSVSREKKERFSLILESASTNQTSMYLCATIRDNSYEQYFGPGTRLTVT.

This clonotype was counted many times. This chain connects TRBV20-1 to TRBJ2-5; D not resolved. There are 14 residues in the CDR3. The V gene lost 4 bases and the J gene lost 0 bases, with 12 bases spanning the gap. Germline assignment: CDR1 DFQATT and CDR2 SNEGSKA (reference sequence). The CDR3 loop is CSATGRPYQETQYF. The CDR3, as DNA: TGCAGTGCTACCGGTCGCCCCTACCAAGAGACCCAGTACTTC.

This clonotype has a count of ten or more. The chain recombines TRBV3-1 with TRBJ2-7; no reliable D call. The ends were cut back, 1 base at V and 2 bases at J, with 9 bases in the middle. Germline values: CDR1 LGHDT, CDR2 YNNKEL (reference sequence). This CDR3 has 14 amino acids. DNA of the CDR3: TGTGCCAGCAGCCAAGTGGGCAGACCCTACGAGCAGTACTTC. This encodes CASSQVGRPYEQYF.

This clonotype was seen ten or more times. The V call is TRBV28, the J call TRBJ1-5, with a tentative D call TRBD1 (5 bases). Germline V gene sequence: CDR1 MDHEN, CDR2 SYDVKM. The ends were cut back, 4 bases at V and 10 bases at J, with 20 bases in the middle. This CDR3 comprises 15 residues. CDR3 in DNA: TGTGCCAGCAGTTGGGGGGGGTTGGGGGGAGGTCCCCAGCATTTT. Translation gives CASSWGGLGGGPQHF.

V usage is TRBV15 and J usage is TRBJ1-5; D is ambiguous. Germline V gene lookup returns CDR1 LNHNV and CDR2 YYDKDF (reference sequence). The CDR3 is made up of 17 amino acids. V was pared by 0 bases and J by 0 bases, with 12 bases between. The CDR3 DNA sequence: TGTGCCACCAGCAGAGATTTCATAGTGGATAGCAATCAGCCCCAGCATTTT. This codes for CATSRDFIVDSNQPQHF. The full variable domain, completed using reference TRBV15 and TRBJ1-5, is DAMVIQNPRYQVTQFGKPVTLSCSQTLNHNVMYWYQQKSSQAPKLLFHYYDKDFNNEADTPDNFQSRRPNTSFCFLDIRSPGLGDTAMYLCATSRDFIVDSNQPQHFGDGTRLSIL.

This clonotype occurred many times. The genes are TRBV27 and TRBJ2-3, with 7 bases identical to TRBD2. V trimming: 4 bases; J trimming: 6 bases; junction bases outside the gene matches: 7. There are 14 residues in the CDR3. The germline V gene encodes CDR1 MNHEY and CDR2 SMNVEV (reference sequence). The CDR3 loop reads CASSSLVGGDTQYF. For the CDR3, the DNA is TGTGCCAGCAGTTCCCTCGTCGGGGGGGATACGCAGTATTTT.

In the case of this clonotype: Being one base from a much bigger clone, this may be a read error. The chain's CDR3 is CASSLHLIAGGPVGQFF. Written as DNA, the CDR3 is TGTGCCAGCAGCTTACACCTAATAGCGGGAGGGCCCGTTGGGCAGTTCTTC. This rearrangement joins TRBV7-2 to TRBJ2-1; 11 bases align to TRBD2. The CDR3 contains 17 residues. CDR1 is SGHTA, CDR2 FQGNSA, per germline. V shed 2 bases, J shed 12 bases, and the junction held 15 bases outside the gene matches. Variable domain in full (rest from reference TRBV7-2 and TRBJ2-1): GAGVSQSPSNKVTEKGKDVELRCDPISGHTALYWYRQSLGQGLEFLIYFQGNSAPDKSGLPSDRFSAERTGGSVSTLTIQRTQQEDSAVYLCASSLHLIAGGPVGQFFGPGTRLTVL.